The rows below give T cell receptor beta chains drawn from one sample of a study of T cell responses to AZD1222 COVID-19 vaccine. Profiled with immunoSEQ multiplex PCR; TCRdb holds only in-frame clones, not every one. The data show tens of thousands of clones, around 86% seen once. Material: peripheral blood, obtained 28 days after the second AZD1222 dose. These TCRs come from an adult who received the AZD1222 COVID-19 vaccine. Each CDR3 is given with its conserved first and last residue. A D gene is named only where the DNA matches it firmly. Rows may omit the clone size; those that give it use once, few, many or a size class.

J: TRBJ2-1; size: NA; V: TRBV6-2/TRBV6-3; D: NA; DNA: TGTGCCAGCAGTTACTCTTCGGGCAGATCCTACAATGAGCAGTTCTTC; CDR3: CASSYSSGRSYNEQFF
J: TRBJ2-1; size: NA; V: TRBV10-1; D: NA; DNA: TGCGCCAGCAGTGAGTCCGTGGGGGGGCGGAATGAGCAGTTCTTC; CDR3: CASSESVGGRNEQFF
J: TRBJ2-5; size: NA; V: TRBV5-4; D: TRBD2; DNA: TGTGCCAGCAGCTTGGGGGTAGCGGGGGAGATGCGGGAGACCCAGTACTTC; CDR3: CASSLGVAGEMRETQYF
J: TRBJ2-5; size: NA; V: TRBV5-1; D: NA; DNA: TGCGCCAGCAGCTTTGGGGGGCCTGATGAGACCCAGTACTTC; CDR3: CASSFGGPDETQYF
J: TRBJ1-4; size: NA; V: TRBV9; D: NA; DNA: TGTGCCAGCAGCCCGAGGGACGAGGCAACTAATGAAAAACTGTTTTTT; CDR3: CASSPRDEATNEKLFF
J: TRBJ1-1; size: NA; V: TRBV4-3; D: NA; DNA: TGCGCCAGCAGCCAAGAGCTGGGGAACACTGAAGCTTTCTTT; CDR3: CASSQELGNTEAFF
J: TRBJ1-2; size: NA; V: TRBV19; D: NA; DNA: TGTGCCAGTAGTACCAGACAGAGCTACACCTTC; CDR3: CASSTRQSYTF
J: TRBJ1-1; size: NA; V: TRBV28; D: NA; DNA: TGTGCCAGCAGTTTGGACTCTACTGAAGCTTTCTTT; CDR3: CASSLDSTEAFF
J: TRBJ2-1; size: NA; V: TRBV19; D: NA; DNA: TGTGCCAGTAGATTGGGAGGAAACTACAATGAGCAGTTCTTC; CDR3: CASRLGGNYNEQFF
J: TRBJ2-1; size: NA; V: TRBV12-3/TRBV12-4; D: NA; DNA: TGTGCCAGCACCTCGAGCTCCTACAATGAGCAGTTCTTC; CDR3: CASTSSSYNEQFF
J: TRBJ2-1; size: NA; V: TRBV28; D: NA; DNA: TGTGCCAGCAGTTTATTCCATGCCTACAATGAGCAGTTCTTC; CDR3: CASSLFHAYNEQFF
J: TRBJ2-7; size: NA; V: TRBV10-2; D: NA; DNA: TGCGCCAGCAGTGAGCCTCACCGGGGAGGTGGGTACGAGCAGTACTTC; CDR3: CASSEPHRGGGYEQYF
J: TRBJ2-2; size: NA; V: TRBV24-1; D: NA; DNA: TGTGCCACCAGTGATCGGAGGGGGGGAAACACCGGGGAGCTGTTTTTT; CDR3: CATSDRRGGNTGELFF
J: TRBJ1-2; size: NA; V: TRBV6-5; D: NA; DNA: TGTGCCAGCAGTTCCATGCGGGGGATGGGCTATGGCTACACCTTC; CDR3: CASSSMRGMGYGYTF
J: TRBJ1-1; size: once; V: TRBV7-9; D: NA; DNA: TGTGCCAGCAGCTTAGAGACCGGGACACTAAGCGCTGAAGCTTTCTTT; CDR3: CASSLETGTLSAEAFF
J: TRBJ2-7; size: NA; V: TRBV3-1/TRBV3-2; D: TRBD1; DNA: TGTGCCAGCAGCCAAGATGGTAAGCAGGGGGCACCCCACGAGCAGTACTTC; CDR3: CASSQDGKQGAPHEQYF
J: TRBJ2-1; size: NA; V: TRBV7-9; D: TRBD2; DNA: TGTGCCAGCAGCTTTAGCGGGGGCACCTACAATGAGCAGTTCTTC; CDR3: CASSFSGGTYNEQFF
J: TRBJ2-7; size: few; V: TRBV4-1; D: NA; DNA: TGCGCCAGCAGCGAAACAGACCTCGCGTTCTACGAGCAGTACTTC; CDR3: CASSETDLAFYEQYF
J: TRBJ2-7; size: NA; V: TRBV2; D: TRBD1; DNA: TGTGCCAGCAGTGAGGACAGGCTATACGAGCAGTACTTC; CDR3: CASSEDRLYEQYF
J: TRBJ1-4; size: NA; V: TRBV18; D: NA; DNA: TGTGCCAGCTCACCTGGTCGGAGTGAAAAACTGTTTTTT; CDR3: CASSPGRSEKLFF
J: TRBJ1-6; size: NA; V: TRBV6-1; D: NA; DNA: TGTGCCAGCAGTGAAGGCGAGTGGGGGGCCTATAATTCACCCCTCCACTTT; CDR3: CASSEGEWGAYNSPLHF
J: TRBJ1-2; size: NA; V: TRBV10-3; D: NA; DNA: TGTGCCATCAGTAGATACGGGACCTATGGCTACACCTTC; CDR3: CAISRYGTYGYTF
J: TRBJ2-3; size: few; V: TRBV7-2; D: TRBD2; DNA: TGTGCCAGCAGCTTAGAAGGGAGACTAGCGCGAGGGGATACGCAGTATTTT; CDR3: CASSLEGRLARGDTQYF
J: TRBJ1-5; size: NA; V: TRBV4-3; D: NA; DNA: TGCGCCAGCAGCCAAGATCTGGATCAGCCCCAGCATTTT; CDR3: CASSQDLDQPQHF
J: TRBJ2-3; size: NA; V: TRBV6-2/TRBV6-3; D: NA; DNA: TGTGCCAGCAGTCCCTTAGCCCCTAGCACAGATACGCAGTATTTT; CDR3: CASSPLAPSTDTQYF
J: TRBJ2-2; size: NA; V: TRBV4-2; D: NA; DNA: TGTGCCAGCAGCCAAGAAACGAACACCGGGGAGCTGTTTTTT; CDR3: CASSQETNTGELFF
J: TRBJ1-2; size: few; V: TRBV5-4; D: NA; DNA: TGTGCCAGCAGCCCGACCGGGGCTGGTGGCTACACCTTC; CDR3: CASSPTGAGGYTF
J: TRBJ2-7; size: NA; V: TRBV6-5; D: TRBD2; DNA: TGTGCCAGCAGTTACCTGGACGGCGGGGGCGAGCAGTACTTC; CDR3: CASSYLDGGGEQYF
J: TRBJ2-1; size: NA; V: TRBV5-4; D: TRBD2; DNA: TGTGCCAGCAGCCCCCCAGCCCATCGACTAGCGGGGGTGAACAATGAGCAGTTCTTC; CDR3: CASSPPAHRLAGVNNEQFF
J: TRBJ2-5; size: NA; V: TRBV9; D: NA; DNA: TGTGCCAGCAGCCGAGGGCGCACAACGAGGGAGACCCAGTACTTC; CDR3: CASSRGRTTRETQYF
J: TRBJ1-6; size: few; V: TRBV30; D: NA; DNA: TGTGCCTGGAGTTCGGGAAAGGGGGATTCACCCCTCCACTTT; CDR3: CAWSSGKGDSPLHF
J: TRBJ1-1; size: NA; V: TRBV14; D: NA; DNA: TGTGCCAGCAGCCAAGATAGGGTACTGAACACTGAAGCTTTCTTT; CDR3: CASSQDRVLNTEAFF
J: TRBJ1-2; size: NA; V: TRBV30; D: NA; DNA: TGTGCCTGGATGGATGGCTACACCTTC; CDR3: CAWMDGYTF
J: TRBJ2-5; size: NA; V: TRBV4-2; D: TRBD2; DNA: TGTGCCAGCAGCTATCAAATTCTAGCGGTTCAAGAGACCCAGTACTTC; CDR3: CASSYQILAVQETQYF
J: TRBJ1-4; size: NA; V: TRBV2; D: NA; DNA: TGTGCCAGCAGGATTCGGGGTTACGATTGGGGAACTAATGAAAAACTGTTTTTT; CDR3: CASRIRGYDWGTNEKLFF
J: TRBJ1-1; size: NA; V: TRBV6-4; D: NA; DNA: TGTGCCAGCAGTGACACTCAGGGGCGCGGGGTCACTGAAGCTTTCTTT; CDR3: CASSDTQGRGVTEAFF
J: TRBJ2-7; size: NA; V: TRBV7-9; D: NA; DNA: TGTGCCAGCAGCTTAGGGACGACAGGCTCCTACGAGCAGTACTTC; CDR3: CASSLGTTGSYEQYF
J: TRBJ2-7; size: NA; V: TRBV7-8; D: TRBD1; DNA: TGTGCCAGCAGCCGAGACAGGGTCGCCTACGAGCAGTACTTC; CDR3: CASSRDRVAYEQYF
J: TRBJ1-2; size: NA; V: TRBV5-6; D: NA; DNA: TGTGCCAGCAGCTTCACCAGGACAGCTAACTATGGCTACACCTTC; CDR3: CASSFTRTANYGYTF
J: TRBJ1-3; size: NA; V: TRBV10-3; D: NA; DNA: TGTGCCATCAGGGAATCCCTATTACAGGGAAGGGGAAACACCATATATTTT; CDR3: CAIRESLLQGRGNTIYF
J: TRBJ1-4; size: NA; V: TRBV27; D: NA; DNA: TGTGCCAGCAGTTTTCAACGGGCAACTAATGAAAAACTGTTTTTT; CDR3: CASSFQRATNEKLFF
J: TRBJ2-2; size: NA; V: TRBV7-8; D: NA; DNA: TGTGCCAGCAGCTTAGTTGGCGCGGGGCCGAACACCGGGGAGCTGTTTTTT; CDR3: CASSLVGAGPNTGELFF
J: TRBJ2-6; size: few; V: TRBV10-3; D: TRBD1; DNA: TGTGCCATCAGCGACAGGGGCTCTGGGGCCAACGTCCTGACTTTC; CDR3: CAISDRGSGANVLTF